This T cell receptor beta chain was identified during a study of spatial heterogeneity in lung cancer. For the study at large: Beta-chain sequences were consistently detected more often than alpha-chain sequences. General study findings and limits: Detection of ubiquitous tumor TCRs in blood was higher at resection than follow-up.

In the library, each TCR cDNA molecule bore its own unique molecular identifier. Each CDR3 protein is one row after TCRdb ran MiXCR on the 5' RACE reads. The sample lists 95,000 to 130,000 distinct CDR3 sequences; 12% were seen once. CDR1 and CDR2 (germline): SGHTA, FQGNSA. The length of the CDR3 is 13 residues. Trimming cost V 5 bases and J 4 bases, with 11 bases left between them. Noted time point: blood at routine non-recurrence follow-up after resection. Unsorted tumor, nontumor lung tissue or cryopreserved PBMC supplied the whole RNA. Notes on this clonotype: As yet, its antigen is unknown.

The clonotype was recovered from a male donor with early-stage non-small cell lung cancer. The chain uses TRBV7-2 and TRBJ1-2, with D perhaps TRBD1 (5 bases). The sample here was PBMCs, taken at follow-up. In DNA form, the CDR3 reads TGTGCCAGCAGCCCCGAGGGGCGCTATGGCTACACCTTC. Translated: CASSPEGRYGYTF.